This entry lists 21 T cell receptor beta chains sequenced from one sample in a study of control samples from healthy donors and cancer patients. Profiled with immunoSEQ multiplex PCR; TCRdb holds only in-frame clones, not every one. The sample includes roughly 200,000 clones. The sequenced material came from blood. These receptors all come from a woman in her 30s in good health.

The V call is TRBV19, the J call TRBJ2-1; 9 bases agree with TRBD2. The V gene end was trimmed by 3 bases and the J gene end by 11 bases; junction bases not matched to a gene: 8. Germline CDR1 LNHDA, CDR2 SQIVND (reference sequence). The CDR3 is 14 residues long. The CDR3 bases are TGTGCCAGTAGTATTGCCGGGACTAGCTATCAGCAGTTCTTC. Protein: CASSIAGTSYQQFF.

The chain employs TRBV6-2 or TRBV6-3 and TRBJ2-3; D gene uncertain. The CDR3 runs to 15 residues. Deletions cut 6 bases from V and 0 bases from J, with 13 bases between. CDR1 is MNHEY, CDR2 SVGEGT, per germline. The CDR3 protein is CASSQLVTSTDTQYF. The CDR3 DNA is TGTGCCAGCAGCCAGCTTGTGACTAGCACAGATACGCAGTATTTT.

The chain employs TRBV10-3 and TRBJ2-7; D is perhaps TRBD2 (6 bases). Germline V CDR1 and CDR2: ENHRY, SYGVKD. Trimming stripped 8 bases from V and 6 bases from J, with 17 bases between. The CDR3 covers 13 residues. This CDR3 reads CAIYTEGRGEQYF. The CDR3 region has the DNA TGTGCCATCTACACGGAGGGGAGAGGCGAGCAGTACTTC.

The rearrangement joins TRBV5-1 to TRBJ1-2; a weak D match, TRBD1 (5 bases). The CDR3 loop spans 14 amino acids. Germline loops: CDR1 SGHRS, CDR2 YFSETQ. Trimming pared 5 bases from V and 3 bases from J, leaving 14 bases between. This CDR3 is CASSQGNSYYGYTF. CDR3 coding DNA: TGCGCCAGCAGTCAGGGTAATAGCTACTATGGCTACACCTTC.

This chain uses TRBV9 with TRBJ1-5; 7 bases fit TRBD1. From germline, CDR1 is SGDLS and CDR2 YYNGEE. V shed 3 bases and J 3 bases; nucleotides not matched to a gene: 9. This CDR3 comprises 16 residues. The CDR3 region has the DNA TGTGCCAGCAGCGGGGAACCGGGACAGCTCAATCAGCCCCAGCATTTT. Protein: CASSGEPGQLNQPQHF.

The chain uses TRBV5-6 and TRBJ2-6; the D is unclear. V dropped 0 bases and J dropped 0 bases, with 10 bases sitting between them. The V gene's germline CDR1 is SGHDT and CDR2 YYEEEE. This CDR3 is 17 amino acids long. CDR3 DNA sequence: TGTGCCAGCAGCTTGGCCGAGGTCGTCTCTGGGGCCAACGTCCTGACTTTC. Its translation: CASSLAEVVSGANVLTF.

The chain recombines TRBV16 with TRBJ1-1, with TRBD1 matching 8 bases. The V segment lost 2 bases and the J segment 5 bases; nucleotides outside the gene matches: 7. CDR1 and CDR2 from the germline V gene are KGHSY and FQNENV. CDR3 length equals 15 residues. DNA for the CDR3: TGTGCCAGCAGCCAAGCGGCAGGGGGCATAACTGAAGCTTTCTTT. This encodes CASSQAAGGITEAFF. Filled out from reference TRBV16 and TRBJ1-1, the complete variable domain reads GEEVAQTPKHLVRGEGQKAKLYCAPIKGHSYVFWYQQVLKNEFKFLISFQNENVFDETGMPKERFSAKCLPNSPCSLEIQATKLEDSAVYFCASSQAAGGITEAFFGQGTRLTVV.

The chain links TRBV3-1 (or the pseudogene TRBV3-2) to TRBJ1-1, with TRBD1 matching 7 bases. With 4 bases clipped from V and 1 base from J, the junction kept 6 bases outside the gene matches. This CDR3 region has 15 residues. Germline CDR1 is LGHDT and CDR2 is YNNKEL (reference sequence). CDR3 loop: CASSRTGTENTEAFF. The CDR3 region has the DNA TGTGCCAGCAGCCGCACCGGGACAGAGAACACTGAAGCTTTCTTT.

This chain connects TRBV5-6 to TRBJ2-7; D is perhaps TRBD2 (6 bases). V lost 1 base to trimming and J lost 5 bases, with 13 bases between them. The germline CDR1 and CDR2 sequences are SGHDT and YYEEEE. The CDR3 extends over 14 amino acids. The CDR3: CASSLRGGVHEQYF. Written as DNA, the CDR3 is TGTGCCAGCAGCTTGCGCGGAGGGGTCCACGAGCAGTACTTC.

CDR3 coding DNA: TGTGCCAGCAGTACAGTCGTAGGAAGGCCCTACGAGCAGTACTTC. It specifies CASSTVVGRPYEQYF. J is TRBJ2-7 and V is TRBV28; D is ambiguous. V shed 5 bases and J shed 2 bases, with 16 bases lying between them. Germline V lookup: CDR1 MDHEN, CDR2 SYDVKM. CDR3 size: 15 residues.

The rearrangement links TRBV6-1 to TRBJ1-2; D unresolved. Germline lookup yields CDR1 MNHNS and CDR2 SASEGT. The CDR3 has 16 residues. The V and J ends lost 1 base and 4 bases respectively, with 16 bases between them. For the CDR3, the DNA is TGTGCCAGCAGTGAAGAGAGGACTTGGCGGGTCTATGGCTACACCTTC. This gives the protein CASSEERTWRVYGYTF.

The chain links TRBV4-1 to TRBJ2-3, with 11 bases that match TRBD2. Germline values: CDR1 MGHRA, CDR2 YSYEKL. This CDR3 region has 18 residues. Losses at the gene ends were 1 base for V and 1 base for J; bases not matched to a gene: 7. CDR3 protein: CASSQVGLAGGRTDTQYF. The CDR3 DNA sequence: TGCGCCAGCAGCCAAGTTGGGCTAGCGGGGGGACGCACAGATACGCAGTATTTT.

The chain carries TRBV5-4 and TRBJ2-5; D may be TRBD1 or TRBD2 (5 bases each). The CDR3 loop spans 13 amino acids. Germline CDR1 SGHNT, CDR2 YYREEE (reference sequence). Trimming shortened V by 4 bases and J by 7 bases, and 14 bases separated the two germline ends. This CDR3 is CASSPPGAGTQYF. DNA of the CDR3: TGTGCCAGCAGCCCACCCGGGGCGGGGACCCAGTACTTC.

The rearrangement uses TRBV6-2 or TRBV6-3 and TRBJ2-1; TRBD1 matches at 10 bases. Germline values: CDR1 MNHEY, CDR2 SVGEGT. The V segment lost 7 bases and the J segment 4 bases; nucleotides outside the gene matches: 4. The CDR3 has 14 amino acids. CDR3 in amino acids: CASTPGQGYNEQFF. CDR3 nucleotide sequence: TGTGCCAGCACCCCGGGACAGGGGTACAATGAGCAGTTCTTC.

The chain links TRBV2 to TRBJ1-5; D is unclear. From germline, CDR1 is SNHLY and CDR2 FYNNEI. This CDR3 is built from 15 residues. V was trimmed by 2 bases and J by 9 bases, leaving 17 bases between them. CDR3 coding DNA: TGTGCCAGCAGTGAACGGGCCGTCCCAAGGCGGCCCCAGCATTTT. The encoded protein is CASSERAVPRRPQHF.

This sequence joins TRBV6-1 and TRBJ2-3; 12 nucleotides align to TRBD2. The V and J ends lost 1 base and 4 bases, in that order; junction bases with no gene match: 12. CDR3 length: 19 residues. Germline V gene lookup returns CDR1 MNHNS and CDR2 SASEGT. The CDR3 bases are TGTGCCAGCAGTGAAGTACGTCTAGCGGGGGGGCCGAGACCAGATACGCAGTATTTT. Translation gives CASSEVRLAGGPRPDTQYF.

This chain links TRBV27 with TRBJ2-1; 9 bases are shared with TRBD1. Trimming cost V 7 bases and J 3 bases; bases outside gene matches: 1. Per the germline V gene, CDR1 is MNHEY and CDR2 is SMNVEV (reference sequence). This CDR3 region has 13 residues. CDR3 sequence reads: CASTTGGYNEQFF. CDR3 in DNA: TGTGCCAGCACGACAGGGGGCTACAATGAGCAGTTCTTC.

V gene TRBV30 combines with J gene TRBJ1-1; possibly TRBD1 for D (6 bases). The CDR3 covers 14 residues. Trimming pared 4 bases from V and 1 base from J, leaving 13 bases between. Germline V lookup: CDR1 GTSNPN, CDR2 SVGIG (reference sequence). The CDR3 bases are TGTGCCTGGAAATGGGGGCAGCCGAACACTGAAGCTTTCTTT. It is translated as CAWKWGQPNTEAFF.

V is TRBV19 and J is TRBJ1-4; 8 bases are a match to TRBD1. This CDR3 is built from 18 residues. The trim removed 5 bases at V and 2 bases at J, leaving 13 bases unmatched. Looked up from germline, CDR1 is LNHDA and CDR2 is SQIVND (reference sequence). CDR3 protein: CASSPTGGSSWTNEKLFF. The CDR3 DNA follows: TGTGCCAGTAGTCCCACAGGGGGTTCTTCGTGGACTAATGAAAAACTGTTTTTT.

Here the CDR3 reads CASSSAGTTGEKLFF. The CDR3 nucleotides read TGTGCCAGCAGTTCCGCCGGGACAACGGGTGAAAAACTGTTTTTT. The genes are TRBV28 and TRBJ1-4, with D possibly TRBD1 on 6 matching bases. CDR1 is MDHEN and CDR2 is SYDVKM in the germline V gene. The ends were cut back, 4 bases at V and 7 bases at J, with 16 bases in the middle. The CDR3 covers 15 residues. The full variable domain, in which reference TRBV28 and TRBJ1-4 provide the parts outside the CDR3, is DVKVTQSSRYLVKRTGEKVFLECVQDMDHENMFWYRQDPGLGLRLIYFSYDVKMKEKGDIPEGYSVSREKKERFSLILESASTNQTSMYLCASSSAGTTGEKLFFGSGTQLSVL.

The chain carries TRBV7-2 and TRBJ1-1; D not resolved. Per germline, CDR1 SGHTA and CDR2 FQGNSA. The CDR3 length is 13 residues. V was pared by 4 bases and J by 3 bases, with 9 bases between. CDR3 loop: CASSSQKDTEAFF. CDR3 coding DNA: TGTGCCAGCAGCTCCCAAAAAGACACTGAAGCTTTCTTT.